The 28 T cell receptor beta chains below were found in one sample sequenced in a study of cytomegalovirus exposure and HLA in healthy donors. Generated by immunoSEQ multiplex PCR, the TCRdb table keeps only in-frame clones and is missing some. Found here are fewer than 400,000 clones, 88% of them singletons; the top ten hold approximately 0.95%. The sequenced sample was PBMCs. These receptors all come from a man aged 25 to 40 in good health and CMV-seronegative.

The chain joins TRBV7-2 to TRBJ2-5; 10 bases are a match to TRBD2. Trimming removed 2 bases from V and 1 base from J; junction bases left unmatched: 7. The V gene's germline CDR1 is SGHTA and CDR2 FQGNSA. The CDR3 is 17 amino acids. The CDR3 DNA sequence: TGTGCCAGCAGCTTACGCCCTAGCGGGGGACTCCAAGAGACCCAGTACTTC. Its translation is CASSLRPSGGLQETQYF.

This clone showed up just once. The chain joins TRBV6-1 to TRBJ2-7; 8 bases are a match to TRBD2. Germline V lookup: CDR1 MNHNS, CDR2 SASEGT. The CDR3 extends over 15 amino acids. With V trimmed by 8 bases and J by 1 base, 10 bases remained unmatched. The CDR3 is CASARGGGGSYEQYF. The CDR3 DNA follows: TGTGCCAGCGCCCGGGGGGGCGGGGGATCCTACGAGCAGTACTTC.

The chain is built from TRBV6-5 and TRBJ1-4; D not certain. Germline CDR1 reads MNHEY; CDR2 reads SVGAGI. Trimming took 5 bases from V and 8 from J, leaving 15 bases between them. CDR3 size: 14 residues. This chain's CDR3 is CASSESGVGEKLFF. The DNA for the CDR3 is TGTGCCAGCAGTGAATCCGGGGTGGGCGAAAAACTGTTTTTT.

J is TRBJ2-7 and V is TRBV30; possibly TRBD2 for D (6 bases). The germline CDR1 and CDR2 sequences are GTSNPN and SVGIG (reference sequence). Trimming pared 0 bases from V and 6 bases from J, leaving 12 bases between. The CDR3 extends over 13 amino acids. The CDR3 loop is CAWSVPPGGEQYF. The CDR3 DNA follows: TGTGCCTGGAGTGTCCCGCCCGGGGGCGAGCAGTACTTC. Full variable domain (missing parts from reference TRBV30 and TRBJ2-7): SQTIHQWPATLVQPVGSPLSLECTVEGTSNPNLYWYRQAAGRGLQLLFYSVGIGQISSEVPQNLSASRPQDRQFILSSKKLLLSDSGFYLCAWSVPPGGEQYFGPGTRLTVT.

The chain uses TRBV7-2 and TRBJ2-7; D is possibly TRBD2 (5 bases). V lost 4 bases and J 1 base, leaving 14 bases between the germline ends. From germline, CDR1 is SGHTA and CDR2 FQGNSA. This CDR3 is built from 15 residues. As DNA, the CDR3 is TGTGCCAGCAGCTATACTCCGGGGTTATCCTACGAGCAGTACTTC. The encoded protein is CASSYTPGLSYEQYF.

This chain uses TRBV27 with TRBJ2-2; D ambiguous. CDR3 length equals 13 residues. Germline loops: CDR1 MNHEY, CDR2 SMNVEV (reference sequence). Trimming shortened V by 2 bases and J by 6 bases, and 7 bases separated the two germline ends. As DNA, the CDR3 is TGTGCCAGCAGTTTACTGGCGGCCGGGGAGCTGTTTTTT. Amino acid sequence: CASSLLAAGELFF.

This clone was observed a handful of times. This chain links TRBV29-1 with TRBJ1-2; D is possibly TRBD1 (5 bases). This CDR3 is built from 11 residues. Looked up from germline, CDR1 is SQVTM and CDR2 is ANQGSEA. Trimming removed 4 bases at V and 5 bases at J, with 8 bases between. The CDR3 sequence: CSVVGAYGYTF. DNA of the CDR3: TGCAGCGTTGTAGGGGCTTATGGCTACACCTTC.

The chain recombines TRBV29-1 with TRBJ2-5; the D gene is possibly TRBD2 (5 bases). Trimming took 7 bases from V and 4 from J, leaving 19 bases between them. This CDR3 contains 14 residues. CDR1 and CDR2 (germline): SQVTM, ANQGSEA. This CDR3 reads CSATGVDGRETQYF. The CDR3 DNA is TGCAGCGCAACCGGGGTTGATGGTCGAGAGACCCAGTACTTC.

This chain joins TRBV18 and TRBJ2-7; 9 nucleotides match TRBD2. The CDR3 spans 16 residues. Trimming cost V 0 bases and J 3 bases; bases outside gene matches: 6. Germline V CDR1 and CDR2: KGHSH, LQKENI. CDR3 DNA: TGTGCCAGCTCACCACCTGGAATAGCGGGGGACTACGAGCAGTACTTC. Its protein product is CASSPPGIAGDYEQYF. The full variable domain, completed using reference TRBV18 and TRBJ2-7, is NAGVMQNPRHLVRRRGQEARLRCSPMKGHSHVYWYRQLPEEGLKFMVYLQKENIIDESGMPKERFSAEFPKEGPSILRIQQVVRGDSAAYFCASSPPGIAGDYEQYFGPGTRLTVT.

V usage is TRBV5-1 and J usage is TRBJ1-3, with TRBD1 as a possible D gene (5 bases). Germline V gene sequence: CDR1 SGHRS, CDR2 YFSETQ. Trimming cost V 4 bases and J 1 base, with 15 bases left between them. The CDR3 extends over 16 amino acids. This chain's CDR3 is CASSRAGGASGNTIYF. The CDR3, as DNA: TGCGCCAGCAGCCGCGCCGGAGGGGCGTCTGGAAACACCATATATTTT.

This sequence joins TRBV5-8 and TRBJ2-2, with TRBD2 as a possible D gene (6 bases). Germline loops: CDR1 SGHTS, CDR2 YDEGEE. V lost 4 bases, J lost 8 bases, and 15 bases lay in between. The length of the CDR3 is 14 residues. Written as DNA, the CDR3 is TGTGCCAGCAGCCCCCGACTAGGATCTGGGGAGCTGTTTTTT. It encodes CASSPRLGSGELFF.

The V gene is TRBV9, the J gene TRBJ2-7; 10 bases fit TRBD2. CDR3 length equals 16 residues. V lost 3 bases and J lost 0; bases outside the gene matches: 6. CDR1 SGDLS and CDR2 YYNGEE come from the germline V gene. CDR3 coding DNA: TGTGCCAGCAGCGATTCAGCGGGGGGGAGCTCCTACGAGCAGTACTTC. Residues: CASSDSAGGSSYEQYF. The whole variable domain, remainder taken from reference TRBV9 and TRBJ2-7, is DSGVTQTPKHLITATGQRVTLRCSPRSGDLSVYWYQQSLDQGLQFLIQYYNGEERAKGNILERFSAQQFPDLHSELNLSSLELGDSALYFCASSDSAGGSSYEQYFGPGTRLTVT.

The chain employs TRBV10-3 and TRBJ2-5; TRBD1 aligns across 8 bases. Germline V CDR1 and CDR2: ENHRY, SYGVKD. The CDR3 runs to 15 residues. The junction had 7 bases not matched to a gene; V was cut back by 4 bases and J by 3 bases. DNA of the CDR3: TGTGCCATCAGTGCCAATGGACAGGGTGAAGAGACCCAGTACTTC. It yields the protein CAISANGQGEETQYF.

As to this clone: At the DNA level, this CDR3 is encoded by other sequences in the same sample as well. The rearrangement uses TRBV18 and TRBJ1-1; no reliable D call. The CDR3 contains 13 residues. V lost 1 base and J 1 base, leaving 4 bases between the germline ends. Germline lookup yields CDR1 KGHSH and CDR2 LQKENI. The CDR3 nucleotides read TGTGCCAGCTCACCACGGCAGAACACTGAAGCTTTCTTT. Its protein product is CASSPRQNTEAFF. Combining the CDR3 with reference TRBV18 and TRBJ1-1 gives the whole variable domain NAGVMQNPRHLVRRRGQEARLRCSPMKGHSHVYWYRQLPEEGLKFMVYLQKENIIDESGMPKERFSAEFPKEGPSILRIQQVVRGDSAAYFCASSPRQNTEAFFGQGTRLTVV.

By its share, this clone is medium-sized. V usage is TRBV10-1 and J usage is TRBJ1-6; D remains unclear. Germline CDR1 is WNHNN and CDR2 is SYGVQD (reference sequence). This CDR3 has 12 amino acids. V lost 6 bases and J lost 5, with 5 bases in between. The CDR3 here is CASSHNNSPLHF. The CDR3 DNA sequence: TGCGCCAGCAGCCACAATAATTCACCCCTCCACTTT.

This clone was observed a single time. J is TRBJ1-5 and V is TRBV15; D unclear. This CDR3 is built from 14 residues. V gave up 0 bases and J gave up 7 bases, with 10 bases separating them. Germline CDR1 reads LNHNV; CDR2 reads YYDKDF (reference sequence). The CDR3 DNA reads TGTGCCACCAGCAGAGATGGGCTCGGCCAGCCCCAGCATTTT. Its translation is CATSRDGLGQPQHF.

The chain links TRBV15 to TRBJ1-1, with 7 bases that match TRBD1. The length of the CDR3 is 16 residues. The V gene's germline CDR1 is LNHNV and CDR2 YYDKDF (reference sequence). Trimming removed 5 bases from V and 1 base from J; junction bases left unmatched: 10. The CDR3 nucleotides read TGTGCCACCAGCGCGACGGACAGGTCCCGGAACACTGAAGCTTTCTTT. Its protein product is CATSATDRSRNTEAFF.

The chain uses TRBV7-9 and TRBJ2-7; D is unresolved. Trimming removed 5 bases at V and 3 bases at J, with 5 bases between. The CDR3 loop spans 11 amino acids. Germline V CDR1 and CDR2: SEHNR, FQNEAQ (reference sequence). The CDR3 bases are TGTGCCAGCAGCATAAACTACGAGCAGTACTTC. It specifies CASSINYEQYF. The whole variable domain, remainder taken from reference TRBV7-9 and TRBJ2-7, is DTGVSQNPRHKITKRGQNVTFRCDPISEHNRLYWYRQTLGQGPEFLTYFQNEAQLEKSRLLSDRFSAERPKGSFSTLEIQRTEQGDSAMYLCASSINYEQYFGPGTRLTVT.

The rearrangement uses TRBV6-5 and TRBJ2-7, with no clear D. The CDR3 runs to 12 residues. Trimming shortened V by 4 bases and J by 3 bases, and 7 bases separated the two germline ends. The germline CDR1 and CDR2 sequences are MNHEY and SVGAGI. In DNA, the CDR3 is TGTGCCAGCAGTTCACTGCACTACGAGCAGTACTTC. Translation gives CASSSLHYEQYF.

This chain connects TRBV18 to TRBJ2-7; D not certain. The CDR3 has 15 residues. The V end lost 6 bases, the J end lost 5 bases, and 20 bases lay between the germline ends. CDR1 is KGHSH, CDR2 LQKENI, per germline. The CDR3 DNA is TGTGCCAGCTCGCCGCGATCATCCCCCTTTAACGAGCAGTACTTC. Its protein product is CASSPRSSPFNEQYF.

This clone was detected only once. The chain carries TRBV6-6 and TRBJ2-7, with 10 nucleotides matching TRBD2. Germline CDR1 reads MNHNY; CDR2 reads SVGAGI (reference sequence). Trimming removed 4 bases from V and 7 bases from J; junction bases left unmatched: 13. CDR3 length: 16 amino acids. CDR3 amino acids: CASSSTQAGGPGEQYF. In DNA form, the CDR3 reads TGTGCCAGCAGTTCCACACAAGCGGGGGGGCCGGGAGAGCAGTACTTC.

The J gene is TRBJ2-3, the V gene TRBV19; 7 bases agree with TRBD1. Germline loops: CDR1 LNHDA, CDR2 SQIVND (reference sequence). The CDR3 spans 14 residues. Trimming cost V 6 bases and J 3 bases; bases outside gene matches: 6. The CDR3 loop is CASRRQGLTDTQYF. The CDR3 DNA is TGTGCCAGTAGGAGACAGGGTTTAACAGATACGCAGTATTTT.

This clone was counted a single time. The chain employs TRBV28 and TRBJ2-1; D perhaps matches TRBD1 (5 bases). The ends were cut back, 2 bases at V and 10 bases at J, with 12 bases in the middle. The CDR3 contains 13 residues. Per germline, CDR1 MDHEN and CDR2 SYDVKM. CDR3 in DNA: TGTGCCAGCAGTTTAGGTGGGGCTTCCGAGCAGTTCTTC. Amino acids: CASSLGGASEQFF. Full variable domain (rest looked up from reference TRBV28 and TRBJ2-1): DVKVTQSSRYLVKRTGEKVFLECVQDMDHENMFWYRQDPGLGLRLIYFSYDVKMKEKGDIPEGYSVSREKKERFSLILESASTNQTSMYLCASSLGGASEQFFGPGTRLTVL.

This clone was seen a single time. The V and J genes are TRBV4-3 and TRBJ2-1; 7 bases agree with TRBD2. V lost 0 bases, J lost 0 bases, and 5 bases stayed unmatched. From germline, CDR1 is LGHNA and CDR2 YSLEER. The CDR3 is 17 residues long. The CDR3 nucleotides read TGCGCCAGCAGCCAAGATCTCGGGGGGAGCTCCTACAATGAGCAGTTCTTC. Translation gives CASSQDLGGSSYNEQFF.

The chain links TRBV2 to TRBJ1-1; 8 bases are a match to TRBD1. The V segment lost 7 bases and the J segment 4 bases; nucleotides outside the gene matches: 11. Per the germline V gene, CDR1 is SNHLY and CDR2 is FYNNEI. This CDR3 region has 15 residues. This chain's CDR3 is CASIPDREGSTEAFF. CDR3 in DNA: TGTGCCAGCATTCCGGACAGGGAGGGGAGCACTGAAGCTTTCTTT.

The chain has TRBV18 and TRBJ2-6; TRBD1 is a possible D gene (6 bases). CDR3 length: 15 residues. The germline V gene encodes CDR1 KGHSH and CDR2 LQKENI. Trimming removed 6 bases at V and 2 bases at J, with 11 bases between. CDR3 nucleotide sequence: TGTGCCAGCTCCCTAGCAGGGGCTGGGGCCAACGTCCTGACTTTC. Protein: CASSLAGAGANVLTF.

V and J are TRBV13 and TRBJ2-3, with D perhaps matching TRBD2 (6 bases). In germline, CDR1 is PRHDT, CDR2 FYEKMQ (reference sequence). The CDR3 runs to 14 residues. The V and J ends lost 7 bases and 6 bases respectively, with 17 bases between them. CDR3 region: CASTIAVPGDTQYF. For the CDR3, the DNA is TGTGCCAGCACCATAGCGGTCCCTGGGGATACGCAGTATTTT.

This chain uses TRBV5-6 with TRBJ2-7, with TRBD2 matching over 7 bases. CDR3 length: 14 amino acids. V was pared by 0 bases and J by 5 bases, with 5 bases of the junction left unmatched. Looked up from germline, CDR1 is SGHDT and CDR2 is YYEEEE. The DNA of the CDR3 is TGTGCCAGCAGCTTGGCACTAGCGAGACACGAGCAGTACTTC. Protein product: CASSLALARHEQYF.